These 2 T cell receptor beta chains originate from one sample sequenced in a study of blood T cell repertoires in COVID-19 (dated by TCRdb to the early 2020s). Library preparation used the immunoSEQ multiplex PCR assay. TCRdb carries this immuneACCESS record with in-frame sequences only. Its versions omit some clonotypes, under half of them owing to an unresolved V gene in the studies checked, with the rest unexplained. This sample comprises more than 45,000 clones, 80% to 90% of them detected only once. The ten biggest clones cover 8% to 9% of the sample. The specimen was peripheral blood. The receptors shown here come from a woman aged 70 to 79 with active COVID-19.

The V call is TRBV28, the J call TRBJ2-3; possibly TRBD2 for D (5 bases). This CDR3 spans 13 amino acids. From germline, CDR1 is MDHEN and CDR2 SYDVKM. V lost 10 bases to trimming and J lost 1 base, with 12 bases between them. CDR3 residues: CATRDSGTDTQYF. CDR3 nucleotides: TGTGCCACCCGGGATTCGGGCACAGATACGCAGTATTTT.

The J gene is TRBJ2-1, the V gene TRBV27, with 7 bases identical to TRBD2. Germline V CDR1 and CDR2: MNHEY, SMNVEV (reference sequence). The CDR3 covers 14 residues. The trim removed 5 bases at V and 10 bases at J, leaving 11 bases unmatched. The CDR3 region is CASSPSWAGEEQFF. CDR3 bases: TGTGCCAGCAGTCCCTCCTGGGCGGGAGAGGAGCAGTTCTTC.